These T cell receptor beta chains were read from a single sample in a study of cytomegalovirus exposure and HLA in healthy donors. The table came from immunoSEQ multiplex PCR; TCRdb's copy has only in-frame clones and leaves some out. The sample gives over 150,000 clones, approximately 80% of which show up once; roughly 2.8% is in the top ten. The specimen was PBMCs. The origin of the receptors is a middle-aged woman in good health and CMV-seropositive. Each CDR3 is given with its conserved first and last residue. Each record gives: clone size, J gene, V gene, D gene, CDR3 protein, CDR3 DNA. A D gene is named only where the DNA matches it firmly. Clone size appears in some rows only: once, few, many, or a class for an expanded clone.

clone_size: NA; j_call: TRBJ2-3; v_call: TRBV13; d_call: TRBD2; cdr3_aa: CASNGGGGTDTQYF; cdr3_nt: TGTGCCAGCAATGGGGGGGGAGGCACAGATACGCAGTATTTT
clone_size: NA; j_call: TRBJ2-5; v_call: TRBV18; d_call: NA; cdr3_aa: CASSPPGLYQETQYF; cdr3_nt: TGTGCCAGCTCACCACCTGGACTCTACCAAGAGACCCAGTACTTC
clone_size: NA; j_call: TRBJ1-2; v_call: TRBV30; d_call: NA; cdr3_aa: CAWEPLGGWDGYTF; cdr3_nt: TGTGCCTGGGAACCGCTCGGGGGTTGGGATGGCTACACCTTC
clone_size: NA; j_call: TRBJ1-1; v_call: TRBV4-3; d_call: NA; cdr3_aa: CASSTQRDTEAFF; cdr3_nt: TGCGCCAGCAGCACACAACGGGACACTGAAGCTTTCTTT
clone_size: NA; j_call: TRBJ2-5; v_call: TRBV27; d_call: TRBD2; cdr3_aa: CASSLTSGGALETQYF; cdr3_nt: TGTGCCAGCAGTTTAACTAGCGGGGGGGCACTGGAGACCCAGTACTTC
clone_size: NA; j_call: TRBJ2-2; v_call: TRBV7-9; d_call: TRBD2; cdr3_aa: CAESAAGVDPGELFF; cdr3_nt: TGTGCCGAGTCGGCGGCGGGAGTAGACCCCGGGGAGCTGTTTTTT
clone_size: many; j_call: TRBJ2-1; v_call: TRBV7-8; d_call: TRBD2; cdr3_aa: CASSLTGGYNEQFF; cdr3_nt: TGTGCCAGCAGCTTAACGGGAGGCTATAATGAGCAGTTCTTC
clone_size: NA; j_call: TRBJ2-1; v_call: TRBV2; d_call: TRBD1; cdr3_aa: CASSPGTGGGPEQFF; cdr3_nt: TGTGCCAGCAGCCCCGGGACAGGGGGGGGGCCGGAGCAGTTCTTC
clone_size: few; j_call: TRBJ1-3; v_call: TRBV5-1; d_call: NA; cdr3_aa: CASSLASGGNTIYF; cdr3_nt: TGCGCCAGCAGCTTGGCGTCCGGGGGAAACACCATATATTTT
clone_size: NA; j_call: TRBJ1-2; v_call: TRBV9; d_call: TRBD1; cdr3_aa: CASSLRTGEGGYTF; cdr3_nt: TGTGCCAGCAGCTTAAGGACAGGGGAAGGCGGCTACACCTTC
clone_size: NA; j_call: TRBJ1-1; v_call: TRBV25-1; d_call: TRBD1; cdr3_aa: CASSEYKDRETEAFF; cdr3_nt: TGTGCCAGCAGTGAATATAAGGACAGGGAAACTGAAGCTTTCTTT
clone_size: NA; j_call: TRBJ2-7; v_call: TRBV5-1; d_call: TRBD1; cdr3_aa: CASSELGTVTYEQYF; cdr3_nt: TGCGCCAGCAGCGAGCTTGGGACAGTGACCTACGAGCAGTACTTC
clone_size: NA; j_call: TRBJ1-1; v_call: TRBV2; d_call: NA; cdr3_aa: CASSETDSMNTEAFF; cdr3_nt: TGTGCCAGCAGTGAGACTGATTCCATGAACACTGAAGCTTTCTTT
clone_size: NA; j_call: TRBJ2-2; v_call: TRBV7-9; d_call: NA; cdr3_aa: CASSLAGRDTGELFF; cdr3_nt: TGTGCCAGCAGCTTAGCGGGCAGGGACACCGGGGAGCTGTTTTTT
clone_size: NA; j_call: TRBJ2-3; v_call: TRBV7-9; d_call: NA; cdr3_aa: CASSPLPKTGRSTDTQYF; cdr3_nt: TGTGCCAGCAGCCCACTACCCAAGACTGGGAGAAGCACAGATACGCAGTATTTT
clone_size: NA; j_call: TRBJ2-1; v_call: TRBV11-3; d_call: NA; cdr3_aa: CASSLADSSYNEQFF; cdr3_nt: TGTGCCAGCAGCTTAGCGGACAGCTCCTACAATGAGCAGTTCTTC
clone_size: NA; j_call: TRBJ2-3; v_call: TRBV6-4; d_call: NA; cdr3_aa: CASSDQATDTQYF; cdr3_nt: TGTGCCAGCAGTGACCAGGCCACAGATACGCAGTATTTT
clone_size: NA; j_call: TRBJ2-7; v_call: TRBV10-2; d_call: TRBD2; cdr3_aa: CASSDSGGSYEQYF; cdr3_nt: TGCGCCAGCAGTGACTCGGGAGGGTCCTACGAGCAGTACTTC
clone_size: NA; j_call: TRBJ1-2; v_call: TRBV4-1; d_call: NA; cdr3_aa: CASSQVGRLYGYTF; cdr3_nt: TGCGCCAGCAGCCAAGTAGGCAGACTCTATGGCTACACCTTC
clone_size: once; j_call: TRBJ1-1; v_call: TRBV15; d_call: TRBD1; cdr3_aa: CATSRAGGMTEAFF; cdr3_nt: TGTGCCACCAGCAGAGCAGGGGGGATGACTGAAGCTTTCTTT
clone_size: NA; j_call: TRBJ2-7; v_call: TRBV11-3; d_call: TRBD1; cdr3_aa: CASSGRTGAPYEQYF; cdr3_nt: TGTGCCAGCAGCGGACGGACAGGCGCCCCCTACGAGCAGTACTTC
clone_size: NA; j_call: TRBJ2-7; v_call: TRBV30; d_call: NA; cdr3_aa: CAWSQGGPYEQYF; cdr3_nt: TGTGCCTGGAGCCAGGGTGGCCCCTACGAGCAGTACTTC
clone_size: NA; j_call: TRBJ1-6; v_call: TRBV6-5; d_call: TRBD1; cdr3_aa: CASSLGTGANSPLHF; cdr3_nt: TGTGCCAGCAGCCTCGGGACAGGGGCAAATTCACCCCTCCACTTT
clone_size: NA; j_call: TRBJ2-5; v_call: TRBV10-3; d_call: TRBD2; cdr3_aa: CAISGSSGRGETQYF; cdr3_nt: TGTGCCATCAGTGGGTCGAGCGGGAGGGGAGAGACCCAGTACTTC
clone_size: NA; j_call: TRBJ2-2; v_call: TRBV6-1; d_call: TRBD2; cdr3_aa: CASSEDLAGGSTGELFF; cdr3_nt: TGTGCCAGCAGTGAAGACCTCGCGGGAGGTAGCACCGGGGAGCTGTTTTTT
clone_size: NA; j_call: TRBJ1-5; v_call: TRBV2; d_call: TRBD1; cdr3_aa: CASLQGAHSNQPQHF; cdr3_nt: TGTGCCAGTCTACAGGGGGCCCATAGCAATCAGCCCCAGCATTTT
clone_size: NA; j_call: TRBJ2-1; v_call: TRBV5-1; d_call: TRBD2; cdr3_aa: CASSFVAGLNNEQFF; cdr3_nt: TGCGCCAGCAGCTTTGTAGCGGGACTTAACAATGAGCAGTTCTTC
clone_size: NA; j_call: TRBJ1-4; v_call: TRBV18; d_call: NA; cdr3_aa: CASSRGPDEKLFF; cdr3_nt: TGTGCCAGCTCCAGGGGTCCAGATGAAAAACTGTTTTTT
clone_size: NA; j_call: TRBJ1-1; v_call: TRBV10-3; d_call: TRBD1; cdr3_aa: CAIGSSGGASVYTEAFF; cdr3_nt: TGTGCCATCGGATCTTCAGGGGGCGCATCGGTTTACACTGAAGCTTTCTTT
clone_size: NA; j_call: TRBJ1-3; v_call: TRBV30; d_call: TRBD1; cdr3_aa: CAWTGQLGNTIYF; cdr3_nt: TGTGCCTGGACGGGACAGTTAGGAAACACCATATATTTT
clone_size: NA; j_call: TRBJ1-1; v_call: TRBV6-1; d_call: NA; cdr3_aa: CASSATTDPNTEAFF; cdr3_nt: TGTGCCAGCAGTGCTACGACAGACCCGAACACTGAAGCTTTCTTT
clone_size: NA; j_call: TRBJ1-1; v_call: TRBV6-5; d_call: NA; cdr3_aa: CASSYSDSVNTEAFF; cdr3_nt: TGTGCCAGCAGTTACTCAGACAGTGTGAACACTGAAGCTTTCTTT
clone_size: few; j_call: TRBJ2-3; v_call: TRBV7-6; d_call: TRBD2; cdr3_aa: CASSFISGGYTDTQYF; cdr3_nt: TGTGCCAGCAGCTTTATTAGCGGGGGGTACACAGATACGCAGTATTTT
clone_size: few; j_call: TRBJ2-7; v_call: TRBV10-3; d_call: NA; cdr3_aa: CATSEAVYEQYF; cdr3_nt: TGTGCCACCAGCGAGGCGGTCTACGAGCAGTACTTC
clone_size: NA; j_call: TRBJ2-7; v_call: TRBV7-9; d_call: NA; cdr3_aa: CASSSQGMEQYF; cdr3_nt: TGTGCCAGCAGCTCACAGGGTATGGAGCAGTACTTC
clone_size: NA; j_call: TRBJ2-7; v_call: TRBV28; d_call: NA; cdr3_aa: CASSPGGTVGLEQYF; cdr3_nt: TGTGCCAGCAGCCCGGGCGGGACAGTAGGTTTGGAGCAGTACTTC
clone_size: NA; j_call: TRBJ1-1; v_call: TRBV12-5; d_call: NA; cdr3_aa: CASDFWSGVGIMNTEAFF; cdr3_nt: TGTGCTAGTGATTTTTGGTCGGGGGTGGGGATCATGAACACTGAAGCTTTCTTT
clone_size: NA; j_call: TRBJ2-1; v_call: TRBV10-3; d_call: NA; cdr3_aa: CAISGGGNEQFF; cdr3_nt: TGTGCCATCAGTGGGGGCGGCAATGAGCAGTTCTTC
clone_size: NA; j_call: TRBJ2-5; v_call: TRBV5-6; d_call: NA; cdr3_aa: CASSPQETQYF; cdr3_nt: TGTGCCAGCAGCCCTCAAGAGACCCAGTACTTC
clone_size: NA; j_call: TRBJ2-1; v_call: TRBV27; d_call: TRBD2; cdr3_aa: CASSPAGGPYNEQFF; cdr3_nt: TGTGCCAGCAGCCCAGCGGGGGGACCCTACAATGAGCAGTTCTTC
clone_size: NA; j_call: TRBJ1-2; v_call: TRBV4-1; d_call: NA; cdr3_aa: CASSQDGSAYGYTF; cdr3_nt: TGCGCCAGCAGCCAAGATGGCTCTGCCTATGGCTACACCTTC
clone_size: once; j_call: TRBJ1-2; v_call: TRBV18; d_call: TRBD1; cdr3_aa: CASSPWDRGPANYGYTF; cdr3_nt: TGTGCCAGCTCACCATGGGACAGGGGGCCAGCTAACTATGGCTACACCTTC